What follows is one T cell receptor beta chain and its context. Within the sample, other DNA sequences also encode this same CDR3. The data are from a study of PD-1 blockade in classical Hodgkin lymphoma. CDR1 is SGHTA, CDR2 FQGTGA, per germline. The ends were cut back, 3 bases at V and 2 bases at J, with 7 bases in the middle. The CDR3 is 13 amino acids. All the patients suffered relapse after autologous stem cell transplantation, and brentuximab vedotin exposure differed. Using immunoSEQ multiplex PCR, the repertoire was profiled, and TCRdb retains in-frame clones only, with some absent. The sample has 39,000 or so clones, 70% to 90% seen once.

The chain recombines TRBV7-3 with TRBJ2-5; possibly TRBD1 or TRBD2 for D (5 bases each). This receptor was taken from a human donor with classical Hodgkin lymphoma. The sample consisted of peripheral blood mononuclear cells (PBMCs), taken before the second cycle of nivolumab. Here the CDR3 reads CASSLGVQETQYF. The CDR3 DNA reads as TGTGCCAGCAGCTTGGGGGTACAAGAGACCCAGTACTTC.